The next 5 T cell receptor beta chains were all read from a single sample in a study of OX40 agonist ivuxolimab in advanced cancers. Some clones are missing from TCRdb's copy, which holds only in-frame ones; the method was immunoSEQ multiplex PCR. The table lists 70,000 to 90,000 clones, about 90% of them singletons. The sequencing here drew on CD4+ or CD8+ T cells sorted from blood, taken in a trial of the OX40 agonist ivuxolimab. Source of these receptors: an adult with an advanced solid tumor such as melanoma, head and neck, liver or kidney cancer.

The count of this clone is one. This CDR3 reads CAWSPRTGSYGYTF. Here the CDR3 DNA reads TGTGCCTGGAGCCCCAGGACAGGGTCCTATGGCTACACCTTC. The chain employs TRBV30 and TRBJ1-2, with TRBD1 matching over 8 bases. The CDR3 loop spans 14 amino acids. Per the germline V gene, CDR1 is GTSNPN and CDR2 is SVGIG (reference sequence). With V trimmed by 3 bases and J by 4 bases, 7 bases remained unmatched.

This chain links TRBV27 with TRBJ2-1; D may be TRBD1 (5 bases). The length of the CDR3 is 15 residues. In germline, CDR1 is MNHEY, CDR2 SMNVEV (reference sequence). V was pared by 2 bases and J by 3 bases, with 11 bases between. The CDR3 coding sequence is TGTGCCAGCAGTTTAAGGGGTTTGGGCTACAATGAGCAGTTCTTC. Residues: CASSLRGLGYNEQFF.

The gene calls are TRBV19 and TRBJ1-5; tentatively, D is TRBD1 (6 bases). The CDR3 loop spans 15 amino acids. Germline V gene lookup returns CDR1 LNHDA and CDR2 SQIVND (reference sequence). The ends were cut back, 6 bases at V and 6 bases at J, with 18 bases in the middle. Here the CDR3 DNA reads TGTGCCAGTAGCCCAACCACAGGGTTCGCTCAGCCCCAGCATTTT. This encodes CASSPTTGFAQPQHF.

The V and J genes are TRBV11-2 and TRBJ2-7; the D is unclear. Trimming cost V 0 bases and J 6 bases, with 12 bases left between them. This CDR3 region has 14 residues. Germline V gene lookup returns CDR1 SGHAT and CDR2 FQNNGV. In DNA, the CDR3 is TGTGCCAGCAGCTTAGACATCGTCACTTTCGAGCAGTACGTC. Its protein is CASSLDIVTFEQYV.

The chain combines TRBV12-5 with TRBJ2-2; 8 bases map to TRBD1. The CDR3 is made up of 14 amino acids. CDR1 LGHNT and CDR2 FRNRAP come from the germline V gene. The V gene end was trimmed by 8 bases and the J gene end by 6 bases; junction bases not matched to a gene: 8. In DNA form, the CDR3 reads TGTGCTAGTTCCGGGACAGGAATTGCCGGGGAGCTGTTTTTT. Translating it yields CASSGTGIAGELFF. Together with reference TRBV12-5 and TRBJ2-2, the CDR3 gives the full variable domain: DARVTQTPRHKVTEMGQEVTMRCQPILGHNTVFWYRQTMMQGLELLAYFRNRAPLDDSGMPKDRFSAEMPDATLATLKIQPSEPRDSAVYFCASSGTGIAGELFFGEGSRLTVL.